This T cell receptor (beta chain) comes out of a study of cytomegalovirus exposure and HLA in healthy donors. Study-level findings and limits: Reportedly, HLA-A and HLA-B alleles of most subjects were accurately predicted from TCR beta. It was reported that the classifier diagnosed cytomegalovirus status with high specificity and sensitivity in both the original and validation cohorts.

PCR primers comprised 60 Vbeta and 13 Jbeta primers. The protocol was immunoSEQ multiplex PCR, while the TCRdb copy is restricted to in-frame clones and leaves out a portion. This sample has 100,000 to 150,000 clones, with under 10% found just once. On this clone itself: The target antigen is unknown.

The TCR sequence derives from a woman in her thirties or forties in good health and CMV-seropositive. The source material was PBMCs.

The CDR3 loop is CASSLGGLVQETQYF. The CDR3 DNA reads TGTGCCAGCAGCCTGGGGGGACTAGTACAAGAGACCCAGTACTTC. V is TRBV5-4 and J is TRBJ2-5, with 8 positions matching TRBD2. With 4 bases clipped from V and 2 bases from J, the junction kept 7 bases outside the gene matches. The CDR3 covers 15 residues. Germline assignment: CDR1 SGHNT and CDR2 YYREEE (reference sequence).